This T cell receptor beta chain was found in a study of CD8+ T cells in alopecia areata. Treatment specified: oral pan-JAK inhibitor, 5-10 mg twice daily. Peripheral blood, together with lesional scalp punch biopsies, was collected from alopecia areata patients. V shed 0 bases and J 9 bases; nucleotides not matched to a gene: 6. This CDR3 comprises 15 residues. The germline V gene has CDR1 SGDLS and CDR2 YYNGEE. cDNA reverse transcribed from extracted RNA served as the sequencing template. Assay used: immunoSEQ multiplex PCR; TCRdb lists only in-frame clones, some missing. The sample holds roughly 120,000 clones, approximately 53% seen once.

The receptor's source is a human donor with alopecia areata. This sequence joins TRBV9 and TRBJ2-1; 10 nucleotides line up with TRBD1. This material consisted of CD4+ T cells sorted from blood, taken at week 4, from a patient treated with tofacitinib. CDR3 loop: CASSVGQGAIVEQFF. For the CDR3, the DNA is TGTGCCAGCAGCGTAGGACAGGGGGCAATAGTTGAGCAGTTCTTC.